The sequence of this T cell receptor beta chain was determined in a study of Ad26.COV2.S vaccination and SARS-CoV-2 variants. Study-level results: Vaccinees showed greater spike-specific TCR breadth than placebo recipients.

Treatment of the sample: around 19 received Ad26.COV2.S at low or high dose, single or two shots; roughly five received placebo; per-sample allocation not given. Day 63 following the first vaccine or placebo injection was when the samples were taken. The donor's status was that of an adult aged 18-55 years in Boston. Assay used: immunoSEQ multiplex PCR; TCRdb lists only in-frame clones, some missing. The data contain some 350,000 clones, about 90% of them singletons. Concerning this clone: As yet, its antigen is unknown.

Germline V lookup: CDR1 SGHNT, CDR2 YYREEE (reference sequence). V gave up 3 bases and J gave up 2 bases; unmatched junction bases: 4. The CDR3 is 14 residues long. This chain links TRBV5-4 with TRBJ1-1; 7 positions match TRBD1. The sequence came from a person aged 18 to 65 who received the Ad26.COV2.S COVID-19 vaccine or a placebo. The sample consisted of peripheral blood, taken in a trial of Ad26.COV2.S vaccine versus placebo. CDR3 DNA sequence: TGTGCCAGCAGCTGGGGACAGAGCAACACTGAAGCTTTCTTT. Amino acids: CASSWGQSNTEAFF.